This record concerns one T cell receptor (beta chain) sequence. This CDR3 is 17 amino acids long. V trimming: 0 bases; J trimming: 7 bases; junction bases outside the gene matches: 11. Germline values: CDR1 KGHSH, CDR2 LQKENI. Per the authors' pipeline: Reference gene primers were amplified, and this amplification served to estimate nucleated cell counts. Some clones are missing from TCRdb's copy, which holds only in-frame ones; the method was immunoSEQ multiplex PCR. The DNA gave D and trimming, while V, J and clone size come from that table. Among 100,000 to 150,000 clones listed, around 86% were seen once. This sample was taken from a study of blood T cell repertoires in COVID-19.

The sequence was obtained from a man in his 60s with acute or convalescent COVID-19. The sequenced sample was peripheral blood. The chain links TRBV18 to TRBJ2-1; 8 bases map to TRBD2. The CDR3 DNA reads TGTGCCAGCTCACCACCCTCCAGCGGGAGTCGTAAAAATGAGCAGTTCTTC. The encoded protein is CASSPPSSGSRKNEQFF.